This TCR beta chain is drawn from a study of long-term antiretroviral therapy in people with HIV. Study information: Earliest sampling preceded the 2015 immediate-ART recommendation by about a decade.

With respect to this clone: Antigen unknown.

Post-ART PBMC samples numbered at least two per donor, and pre-ART ones at least one. Run at survey level, the immunoSEQ assay was version v3.0. Assay used: immunoSEQ multiplex PCR; TCRdb lists only in-frame clones, some missing. The sample has approximately 35,000 clones, around three quarters seen once. Whole-study results and caveats: The range of CDR3 lengths in HIV repertoires proved narrower than that found in controls.

The germline V and J ends were trimmed by 1 base and 8 bases, with 6 bases remaining between them. CDR1 is SGHVS and CDR2 is FQNEAQ in the germline V gene. This CDR3 has 12 amino acids. Sample: unsorted PBMCs, taken 2 years after starting antiretroviral therapy. The TCR sequence derives from a woman aged 45-65 years with HIV. The genes are TRBV7-8 and TRBJ2-1, with D unclear. The CDR3 region has the DNA TGTGCCAGCAGCTTAGGTGGGGATGAGCAGTTCTTC. Its translation is CASSLGGDEQFF.